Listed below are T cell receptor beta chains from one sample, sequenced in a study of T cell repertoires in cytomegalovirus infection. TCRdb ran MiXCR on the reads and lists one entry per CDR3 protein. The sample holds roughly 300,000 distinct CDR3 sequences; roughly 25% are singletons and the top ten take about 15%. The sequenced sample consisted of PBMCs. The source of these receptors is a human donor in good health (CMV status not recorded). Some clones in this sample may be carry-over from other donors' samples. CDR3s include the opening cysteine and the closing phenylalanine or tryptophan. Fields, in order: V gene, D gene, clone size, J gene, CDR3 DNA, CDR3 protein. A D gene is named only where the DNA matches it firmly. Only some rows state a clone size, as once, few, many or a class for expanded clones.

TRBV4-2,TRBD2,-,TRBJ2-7,TGTGCCAGCAGCCAAGTTCGTTTGGCGGGAGCCTTCTACGAGCAGTACTTC,CASSQVRLAGAFYEQYF
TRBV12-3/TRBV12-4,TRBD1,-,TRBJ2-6,TGTGCCAGCACCATCAGGGGGTGGTCTGGGGCCAACGTCCTGACTTTC,CASTIRGWSGANVLTF
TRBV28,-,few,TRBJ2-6,TGTGCCAGCAGTTCATATACAGCTGGGGCCAACGTCCTGACTTTC,CASSSYTAGANVLTF
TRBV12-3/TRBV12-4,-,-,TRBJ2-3,TGTGCCAGCAGTTCCGACTACCTTAATTCACGGGGCACAGATACGCAGTATTTT,CASSSDYLNSRGTDTQYF
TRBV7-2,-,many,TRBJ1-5,TGTGCCAGCAGCCTCCAGAGCATTTATAGCAATCAGCCCCAGCATTTT,CASSLQSIYSNQPQHF
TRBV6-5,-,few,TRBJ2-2,TGTGCCAGCAGTTACTCGAAAAGGATCTACACCGGGGAGCTGTTTTTT,CASSYSKRIYTGELFF
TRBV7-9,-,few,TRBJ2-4,TGTGCCAGCGGCCTTATTTTAGCCAAAAACATTCAGTACTTC,CASGLILAKNIQYF
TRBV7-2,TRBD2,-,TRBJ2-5,TGTGCCAGCAGCTCAGGCCTAACTAGCGGGCGAGGTGAGACCCAGTACTTC,CASSSGLTSGRGETQYF
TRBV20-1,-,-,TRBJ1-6,TGCAGTGCTAGAGATCAAACCGATTATAATTCACCCCTCCACTTT,CSARDQTDYNSPLHF
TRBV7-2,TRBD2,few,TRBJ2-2,TGTGCCAGCAGCTCCCGGCGCCGGGACTACCGGAACACCGGGGAGCTGTTTTTT,CASSSRRRDYRNTGELFF
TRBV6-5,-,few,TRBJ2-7,TGTGCCAGCAGTTACCGGTATTTTAAGGGTACCTACGAGCAGTACTTC,CASSYRYFKGTYEQYF
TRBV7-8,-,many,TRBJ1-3,TGTGCCAGCAGCTTAATAGAGGTCCGGAAGGACACTGGAAACACCATATATTTT,CASSLIEVRKDTGNTIYF
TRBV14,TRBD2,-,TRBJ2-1,TGTGCCAGCAGCCTAAGACTAGCAGGCTCCTACAATGAGCAGTTCTTC,CASSLRLAGSYNEQFF
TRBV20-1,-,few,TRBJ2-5,TGCAGTGCTAGTCATCAAGAGACCCAGTACTTC,CSASHQETQYF
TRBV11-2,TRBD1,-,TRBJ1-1,TGTGCCAGCAGCTTTGGACAGGGAAGCACTGAAGCTTTCTTT,CASSFGQGSTEAFF
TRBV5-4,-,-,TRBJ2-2,TGTGCCAGCAGCCTCGCCCAAACAGGGTTCCCCGGGGAGCTGTTTTTT,CASSLAQTGFPGELFF
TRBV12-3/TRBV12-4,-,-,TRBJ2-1,TGTGCCAGCAGTTTTTTGAGCAGGCTAGGTGATGAGCAGTTCTTC,CASSFLSRLGDEQFF
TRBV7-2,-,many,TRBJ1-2,TGTGCCAGCAGACGGACAGCGCAGACTAGGGGCTACACCTTC,CASRRTAQTRGYTF
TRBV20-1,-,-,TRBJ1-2,TGCAGTGCTAGAGATTCAAGGGGATTTCACTATGGCTACACCTTC,CSARDSRGFHYGYTF
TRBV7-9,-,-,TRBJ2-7,TGTGCCAGCAGCTTTTTGGGCAGTTCCTACGAGCAGTACTTC,CASSFLGSSYEQYF
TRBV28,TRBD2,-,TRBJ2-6,TGTGCCAGCGGGGAGGGAGAGAGCTCTGGGGCCAACGTCCTGACTTTC,CASGEGESSGANVLTF
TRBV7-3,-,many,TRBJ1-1,TGTGCCAGCAGATCCCTAATGGGGACAAGATCCTTGAACACTGAAGCTTTCTTT,CASRSLMGTRSLNTEAFF
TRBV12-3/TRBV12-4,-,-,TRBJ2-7,TGTGCCAGCAGTTTCCAAGCGAGGTACGAGCAGTACTTC,CASSFQARYEQYF
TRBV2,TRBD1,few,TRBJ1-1,TGTGCCAGCAGGGGACAGGCTCGCACTGAAGCTTTCTTT,CASRGQARTEAFF
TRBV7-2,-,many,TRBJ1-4,TGTGCCAGCAGCTCATTTTCTGCCTTCCCTCCGTTTTTT,CASSSFSAFPPFF
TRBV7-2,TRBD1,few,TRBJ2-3,TGTGCCAGCAGCCGGGACAGGGCGTTAGATACGCAGTATTTT,CASSRDRALDTQYF
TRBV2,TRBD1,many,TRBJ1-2,TGTGCCAGCTGGGAAACAGGGGTTCGGGGTGGCTACACCTTC,CASWETGVRGGYTF
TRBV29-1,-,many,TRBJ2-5,TGCAGCGTTGTAAGGGGAGAAGAGACCCAGTACTTC,CSVVRGEETQYF
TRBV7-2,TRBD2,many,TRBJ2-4,TGTGCCAGCAGCTTAGCGCCGGGAGGGCTGTTGGACAAAAACATTCAGTACTTC,CASSLAPGGLLDKNIQYF
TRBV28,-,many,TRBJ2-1,TGTGCCAGCAGTTTTCGACTAGTACCCTCCAATGAGCAGTTCTTC,CASSFRLVPSNEQFF
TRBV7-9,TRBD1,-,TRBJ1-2,TGTGCCAGCAGCCCTCGGGACAGCTTAAACTATGGCTACACCTTC,CASSPRDSLNYGYTF
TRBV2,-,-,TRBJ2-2,TGTGCCAGCACGGCGGGGAACACCGGGGAGCTGTTTTTT,CASTAGNTGELFF
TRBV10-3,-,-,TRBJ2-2,TGTGCCACCAGGGACGGTAACACCGGGGAGCTGTTTTTT,CATRDGNTGELFF
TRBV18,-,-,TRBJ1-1,TGTGCCAGCTCACCATCCAGGTCGACTGAAGCTTTCTTT,CASSPSRSTEAFF
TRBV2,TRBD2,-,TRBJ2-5,TGTGCCAGCAGTGGAGGACTAGCGGGGGAGCAAGAGACCCAGTACTTC,CASSGGLAGEQETQYF
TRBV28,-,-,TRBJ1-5,TGTGCCAGCAGTGAGAGGGTTGGTGATCAGCCCCAGCATTTT,CASSERVGDQPQHF
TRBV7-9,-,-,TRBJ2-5,TGTGCCAGCAGCTTAGCACCAGACCAAGAGACCCAGTACTTC,CASSLAPDQETQYF
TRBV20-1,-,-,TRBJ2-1,TGCAGTGCTAGAGAACTCGGCTGGGAGAATGAGCAGTTCTTC,CSARELGWENEQFF
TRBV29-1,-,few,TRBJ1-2,TGCAGCGTTGAAGCGTCCCCCGGACGGACTAACTATGGCTACACCTTC,CSVEASPGRTNYGYTF
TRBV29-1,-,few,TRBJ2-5,TGCAGCGTTCGTGACGGCCAAGAGACCCAGTACTTC,CSVRDGQETQYF
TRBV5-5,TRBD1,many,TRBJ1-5,TGTGCCAGCAGCGAACGGGGACAGCCCAATCAGCCCCAGCATTTT,CASSERGQPNQPQHF
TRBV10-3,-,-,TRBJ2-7,TGTGCCATCAGTGGTGGCAGGGGCTACGAGCAGTACTTC,CAISGGRGYEQYF